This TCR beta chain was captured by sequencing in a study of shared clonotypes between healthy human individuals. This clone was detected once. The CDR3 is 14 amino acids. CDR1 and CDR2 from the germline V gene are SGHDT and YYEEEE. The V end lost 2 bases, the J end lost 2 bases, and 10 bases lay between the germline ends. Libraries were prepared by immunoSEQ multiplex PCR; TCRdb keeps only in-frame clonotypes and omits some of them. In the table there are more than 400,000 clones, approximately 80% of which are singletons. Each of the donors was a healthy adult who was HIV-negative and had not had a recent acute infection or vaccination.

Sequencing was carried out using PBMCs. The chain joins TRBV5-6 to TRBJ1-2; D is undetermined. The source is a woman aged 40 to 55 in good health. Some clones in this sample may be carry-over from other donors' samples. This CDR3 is CASSLEVTNYGYTF. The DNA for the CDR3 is TGTGCCAGCAGCTTAGAAGTGACGAACTATGGCTACACCTTC.